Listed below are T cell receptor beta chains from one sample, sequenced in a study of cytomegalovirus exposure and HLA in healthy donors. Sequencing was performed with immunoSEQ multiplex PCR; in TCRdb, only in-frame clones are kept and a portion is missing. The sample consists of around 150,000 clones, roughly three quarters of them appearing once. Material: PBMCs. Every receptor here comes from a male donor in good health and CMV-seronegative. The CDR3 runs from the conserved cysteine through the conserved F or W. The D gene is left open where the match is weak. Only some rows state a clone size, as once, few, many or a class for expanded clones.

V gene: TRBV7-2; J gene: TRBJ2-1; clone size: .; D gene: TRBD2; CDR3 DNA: TGTGCCAGCAGCACCCATCTAGCGGGGGTCTACAATGAGCAGTTCTTC; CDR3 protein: CASSTHLAGVYNEQFF
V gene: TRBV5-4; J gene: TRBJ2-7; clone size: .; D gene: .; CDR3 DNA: TGTGCCAGCAGAACAGGCGGGACTTCCAACTACGAGCAGTACTTC; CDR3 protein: CASRTGGTSNYEQYF
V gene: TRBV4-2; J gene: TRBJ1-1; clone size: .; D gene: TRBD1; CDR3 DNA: TGTGCCAGCAGCCAGGGACAGGGGATCGACACTGAAGCTTTCTTT; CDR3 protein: CASSQGQGIDTEAFF
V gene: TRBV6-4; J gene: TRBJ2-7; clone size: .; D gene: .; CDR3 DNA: TGTGCCAGCAGTCTCGAACAGGGATACGAGCAGTACTTC; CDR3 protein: CASSLEQGYEQYF
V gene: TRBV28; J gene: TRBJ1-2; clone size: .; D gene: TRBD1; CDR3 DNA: TGTGCCAGCAGCCCCTATTACGGGACAGGGAGTAAGAACTATGGCTACACCTTC; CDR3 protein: CASSPYYGTGSKNYGYTF
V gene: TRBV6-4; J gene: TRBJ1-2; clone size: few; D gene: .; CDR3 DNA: TGTGCCAGAGACAGCCTCTATGGCTACACCTTC; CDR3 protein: CARDSLYGYTF
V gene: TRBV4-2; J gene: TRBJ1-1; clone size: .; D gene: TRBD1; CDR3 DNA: TGTGCCAGCAGCCAAGAGGGACAGGGGAACACTGAAGCTTTCTTT; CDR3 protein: CASSQEGQGNTEAFF
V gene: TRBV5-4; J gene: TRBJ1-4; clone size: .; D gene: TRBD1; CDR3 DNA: TGTGCCAGCAGTTGGACAGGGGGGACGATGGGAAAACTGTTTTTT; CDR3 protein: CASSWTGGTMGKLFF
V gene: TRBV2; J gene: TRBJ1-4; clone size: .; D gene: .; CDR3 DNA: TGTGCCACCCAAGTCGGGGGTGAAAAACTGTTTTTT; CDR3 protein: CATQVGGEKLFF
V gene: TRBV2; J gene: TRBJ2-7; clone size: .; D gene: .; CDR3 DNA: TGTGCCAGCAGTGAACAACAGGGCCTCGACGAGCAGTACTTC; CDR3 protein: CASSEQQGLDEQYF
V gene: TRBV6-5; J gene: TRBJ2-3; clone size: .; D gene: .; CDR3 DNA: TGTGCCAGCAGGACGGGAGATACGCAGTATTTT; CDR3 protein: CASRTGDTQYF
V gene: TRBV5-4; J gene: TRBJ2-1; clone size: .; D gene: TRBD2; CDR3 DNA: TGTGCCAGCAGCTCCGGACTAGCGGGGGGAAGCTCCTACAATGAGCAGTTCTTC; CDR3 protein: CASSSGLAGGSSYNEQFF
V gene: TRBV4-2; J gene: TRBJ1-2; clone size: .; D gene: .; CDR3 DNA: TGTGCCAGCAGCACTAACCAAGGGGGAAACTATGGCTACACCTTC; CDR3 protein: CASSTNQGGNYGYTF
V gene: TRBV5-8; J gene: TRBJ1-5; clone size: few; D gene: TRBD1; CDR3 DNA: TGTGCCAGCAGCTTGAGGGGACAGGGGGCGAGGGGCCAGCATTTT; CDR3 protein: CASSLRGQGARGQHF
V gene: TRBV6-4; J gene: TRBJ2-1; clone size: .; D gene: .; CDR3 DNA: TGTGCCAGCAGTGACTGGCCAGACAATGAGCAGTTCTTC; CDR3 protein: CASSDWPDNEQFF
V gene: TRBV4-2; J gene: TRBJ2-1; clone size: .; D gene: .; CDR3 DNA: TGTGCCAGCAGCCAGGTCACCGGGATCCGACTTCAGCAGTTCTTC; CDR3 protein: CASSQVTGIRLQQFF
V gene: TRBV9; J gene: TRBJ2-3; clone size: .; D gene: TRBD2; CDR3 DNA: TGTGCCAGCAGCGTAGGAAGCGGGGGAGGAACAGATACGCAGTATTTT; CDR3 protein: CASSVGSGGGTDTQYF
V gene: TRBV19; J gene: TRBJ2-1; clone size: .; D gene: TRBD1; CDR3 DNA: TGTGCCAGTAGTGCCCAGCCGGGACAGGGAATTCTGTGGAATGAGCAGTTCTTC; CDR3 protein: CASSAQPGQGILWNEQFF
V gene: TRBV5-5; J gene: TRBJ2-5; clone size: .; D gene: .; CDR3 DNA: TGTGCCAGCAGCCTAGGGACCCTAGGGAGGGAGACCCAGTACTTC; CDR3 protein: CASSLGTLGRETQYF
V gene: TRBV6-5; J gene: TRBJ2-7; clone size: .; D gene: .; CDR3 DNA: TGTGCCAGCAGAGCGACGGTGAGCTCCTACGAGCAGTACTTC; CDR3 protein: CASRATVSSYEQYF
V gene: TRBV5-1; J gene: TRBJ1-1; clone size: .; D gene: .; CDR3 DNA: TGCGCCAGCAGCTTAAACAGCATACACACTGAAGCTTTCTTT; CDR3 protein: CASSLNSIHTEAFF
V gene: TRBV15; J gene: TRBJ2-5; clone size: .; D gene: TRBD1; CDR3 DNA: TGTGCCACCAGCGAGAGTGGGGGACAGGGCAAGACCCAGTACTTC; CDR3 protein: CATSESGGQGKTQYF
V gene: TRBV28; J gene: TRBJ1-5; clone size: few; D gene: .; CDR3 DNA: TGTGCCTCGTACGGGGTTAGCAATCAGCCCCAGCATTTT; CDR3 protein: CASYGVSNQPQHF
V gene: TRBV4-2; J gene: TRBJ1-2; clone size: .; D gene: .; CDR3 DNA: TGTGCCAGCAGCCAAGAAGTCTCCGGTCAATATGGCTACACCTTC; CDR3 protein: CASSQEVSGQYGYTF
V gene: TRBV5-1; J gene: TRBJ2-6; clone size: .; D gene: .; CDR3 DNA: TGCGCCAGCAGCTCCGTTACTGGGGCCAACGTCCTGACTTTC; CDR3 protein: CASSSVTGANVLTF
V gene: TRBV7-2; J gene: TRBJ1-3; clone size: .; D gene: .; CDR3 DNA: TGTGCCAGCAGCTCAGAACCTGGAAACACCATATATTTT; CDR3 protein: CASSSEPGNTIYF
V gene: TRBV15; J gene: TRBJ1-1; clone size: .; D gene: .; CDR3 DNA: TGTGCCACCAGCAGAGTAGCGGGGGCCGGGAACACTGAAGCTTTCTTT; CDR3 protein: CATSRVAGAGNTEAFF
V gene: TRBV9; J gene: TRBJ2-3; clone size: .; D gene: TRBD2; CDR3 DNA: TGTGCCAGCAGCGTAAGCGGGGGGGCCACAGATACGCAGTATTTT; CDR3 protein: CASSVSGGATDTQYF
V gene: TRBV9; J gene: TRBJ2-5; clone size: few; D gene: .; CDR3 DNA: TGTGCCAGCACCTTGGGAGGGGGGGCGTGGGAGACCCAGTACTTC; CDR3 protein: CASTLGGGAWETQYF
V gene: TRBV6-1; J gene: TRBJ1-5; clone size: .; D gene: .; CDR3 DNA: TGTGCCAGCAGTGAAGCGACAGGCCGTCTCGAGGCCCAGCATTTT; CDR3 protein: CASSEATGRLEAQHF
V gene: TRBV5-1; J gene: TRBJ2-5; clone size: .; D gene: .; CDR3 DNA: TGCGCCAGCAGCTTGTCCATTGGCGACTCATGGGAGACCCAGTACTTC; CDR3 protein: CASSLSIGDSWETQYF
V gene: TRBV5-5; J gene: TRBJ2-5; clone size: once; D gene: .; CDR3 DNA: TGTGCCAGCAGCCCCGGCACTGGGGGGGCAGAGACCCAGTACTTC; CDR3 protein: CASSPGTGGAETQYF
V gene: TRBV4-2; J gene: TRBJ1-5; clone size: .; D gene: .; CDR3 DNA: TGTGCCAGCAGCCCCACCGGGGGTGGCCCATACCAGCCCCAGCATTTT; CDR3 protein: CASSPTGGGPYQPQHF
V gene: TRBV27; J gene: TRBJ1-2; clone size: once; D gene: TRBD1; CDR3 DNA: TGTGCCAGCAGTCCCCGCGCCACGGACAGGGGCTTCGGCTACACCTTC; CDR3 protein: CASSPRATDRGFGYTF
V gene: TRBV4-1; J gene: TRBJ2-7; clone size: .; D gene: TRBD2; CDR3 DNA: TGCGCCAGCAGCCAAGTTCCGGGGGGCTCCTACGAGCAGTACTTC; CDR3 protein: CASSQVPGGSYEQYF
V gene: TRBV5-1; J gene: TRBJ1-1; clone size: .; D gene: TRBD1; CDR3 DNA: TGCGCCAGTTCTTGGACAGGGGCGAACACTGAAGCTTTCTTT; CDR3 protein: CASSWTGANTEAFF
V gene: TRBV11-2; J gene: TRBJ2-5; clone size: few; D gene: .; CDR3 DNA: TGTGCCAGCAGCTTAGAGGCAGGAGGGGAGACCCAGTACTTC; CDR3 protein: CASSLEAGGETQYF
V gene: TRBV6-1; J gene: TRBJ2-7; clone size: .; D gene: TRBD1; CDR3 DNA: TGTGCCAGTTTTCGACAGGGGGGTTTCTACGAGCAGTACTTC; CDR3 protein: CASFRQGGFYEQYF
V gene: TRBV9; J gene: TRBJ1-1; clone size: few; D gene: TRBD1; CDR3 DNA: TGTGCCAGCAGCGTAAGGACAGGGGGCACTGAAGCTTTCTTT; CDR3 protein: CASSVRTGGTEAFF
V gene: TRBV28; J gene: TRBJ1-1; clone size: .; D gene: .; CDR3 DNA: TGTGCCAGCAAACGCGGCGGGACCCGAGGCGGTGAAGCTTTCTTT; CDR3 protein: CASKRGGTRGGEAFF
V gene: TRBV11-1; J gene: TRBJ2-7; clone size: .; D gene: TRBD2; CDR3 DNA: TGTGCCAGCAGCTTTCGGACTAGCGGGGGGGGCGAGCAGTACTTC; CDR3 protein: CASSFRTSGGGEQYF
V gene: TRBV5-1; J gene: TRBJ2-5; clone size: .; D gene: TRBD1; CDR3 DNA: TGCGCCAGCAGCTTGGGGACAGGGGGTTTGGAGACCCAGTACTTC; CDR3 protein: CASSLGTGGLETQYF
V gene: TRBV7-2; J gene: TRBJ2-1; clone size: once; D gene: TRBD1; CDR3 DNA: TGTGCCAGCAGCATCGCCGGGACAGGGGTTGCAAATGAGCAGTTCTTC; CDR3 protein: CASSIAGTGVANEQFF